A single sample gave rise to the 31 T cell receptor beta chains below, sequenced in a study of T cell responses to AZD1222 COVID-19 vaccine. Using immunoSEQ multiplex PCR, the repertoire was profiled, and TCRdb retains in-frame clones only, with some absent. The sample includes about 130,000 clones, approximately 91% of them seen just once. The source was peripheral blood, collected on day 0 of AZD1222 vaccination. These receptors all come from an adult in good health.

The chain recombines TRBV5-6 with TRBJ1-5, with no clear D. This CDR3 spans 13 amino acids. Germline CDR1 is SGHDT and CDR2 is YYEEEE. Trimming cost V 7 bases and J 7 bases, with 15 bases left between them. CDR3 loop: CASSEGGRQPQHF. The CDR3, as DNA: TGTGCCAGCTCCGAGGGTGGGCGACAGCCCCAGCATTTT.

The chain employs TRBV19 and TRBJ2-2; 8 positions match TRBD1. V was clipped by 11 bases and J by 5 bases; unmatched bases: 13. The germline V gene encodes CDR1 LNHDA and CDR2 SQIVND (reference sequence). This CDR3 is 15 amino acids long. Here the CDR3 DNA reads TGTGCCGGCGGACAGGGAGTGGGGGAGACCGGGGAGCTGTTTTTT. It is translated as CAGGQGVGETGELFF.

The chain couples TRBV19 to TRBJ2-7; a weak D match, TRBD2 (6 bases). The CDR3 covers 13 residues. Trimming cost V 5 bases and J 6 bases, with 14 bases left between them. Germline CDR1 reads LNHDA; CDR2 reads SQIVND (reference sequence). DNA of the CDR3: TGTGCCAGTAGTTCAACCCTGGGGGGCGAGCAGTACTTC. Translated, it gives CASSSTLGGEQYF.

This chain uses TRBV7-2 with TRBJ1-2; a possible D gene is TRBD1 (5 bases). The ends were cut back, 5 bases at V and 8 bases at J, with 18 bases in the middle. The CDR3 is 14 amino acids. Germline-derived CDR1 and CDR2 are SGHTA and FQGNSA. The CDR3 coding sequence is TGTGCCAGCAGCCAAGCCCCCAGGGAGGGAGGCTACACCTTC. It specifies CASSQAPREGGYTF.

The rearrangement links TRBV5-4 to TRBJ1-2; D perhaps matches TRBD1 (6 bases). CDR1 and CDR2 (germline): SGHNT, YYREEE (reference sequence). V lost 7 bases, J lost 5 bases, and 12 bases lay in between. CDR3 length: 12 residues. CDR3 protein: CASGGGLYGYTF. Written as DNA, the CDR3 is TGTGCCAGCGGAGGGGGATTATATGGCTACACCTTC.

The chain recombines TRBV19 with TRBJ1-5, with unresolved D. V lost 0 bases, J lost 0 bases, and 9 bases lay in between. The germline gives CDR1 LNHDA, CDR2 SQIVND (reference sequence). The CDR3 is 16 residues long. The CDR3 region is CASSIEGSLSNQPQHF. The CDR3 DNA sequence: TGTGCCAGTAGTATAGAAGGCAGTCTTAGCAATCAGCCCCAGCATTTT.

The chain uses TRBV6-2 or TRBV6-3 and TRBJ1-5; D perhaps matches TRBD1 (6 bases). Germline lookup yields CDR1 MNHEY and CDR2 SVGEGT. V lost 8 bases, J lost 9 bases, and 23 bases lay in between. The CDR3 is 15 amino acids. The CDR3 bases are TGTGCCAGCCGTTTTGAAGACAGGTCCGGAGGGCCCCAGCATTTT. This codes for CASRFEDRSGGPQHF.

The rearrangement links TRBV2 to TRBJ1-1; 9 bases match TRBD1. V dropped 6 bases and J dropped 5; count of bases not matched to a gene: 7. The CDR3 length is 14 residues. Germline values: CDR1 SNHLY, CDR2 FYNNEI. The CDR3 DNA sequence: TGTGCCAGCAGGGGGGACAGGGTGGGTACTGAAGCTTTCTTT. It yields the protein CASRGDRVGTEAFF.

The chain is built from TRBV3-1 (or the pseudogene TRBV3-2) and TRBJ2-7; D uncertain. There are 13 residues in the CDR3. Trimming left V 2 bases short and J 6 bases short, with 11 bases between. Germline V CDR1 and CDR2: LGHDT, YNNKEL (reference sequence). Here the CDR3 reads CASSQYSTLEQYF. CDR3 DNA: TGTGCCAGCAGCCAATACTCCACTCTCGAGCAGTACTTC.

The rearrangement joins TRBV20-1 to TRBJ1-2; D gene uncertain. This CDR3 contains 15 residues. The V end was cut by 3 bases, the J end by 8 bases, with 22 bases between. Per germline, CDR1 DFQATT and CDR2 SNEGSKA (reference sequence). CDR3 sequence: CSASPIQPRHGGYTF. The CDR3 DNA follows: TGCAGTGCTAGTCCGATCCAGCCAAGGCACGGCGGCTACACCTTC.

The chain links TRBV5-1 to TRBJ2-7; 8 bases map to TRBD2. The CDR3 length is 14 residues. V shed 0 bases and J 4 bases; nucleotides not matched to a gene: 3. Germline-derived CDR1 and CDR2 are SGHRS and YFSETQ. The CDR3 DNA is TGCGCCAGCAGCTTGGCGGGGGGGCCTTACGAGCAGTACTTC. Its protein is CASSLAGGPYEQYF.

CDR3 coding DNA: TGTGCCAGCAGCTTACTGGGGACAGGGGGCTACGAGCAGTACTTC. It translates to CASSLLGTGGYEQYF. The rearrangement uses TRBV7-3 and TRBJ2-7, with TRBD1 matching over 11 bases. V shed 2 bases and J 3 bases; nucleotides not matched to a gene: 3. CDR1 SGHTA and CDR2 FQGTGA come from the germline V gene. The CDR3 totals 15 residues.

V and J are TRBV7-9 and TRBJ2-3; TRBD2 agrees at 11 bases. CDR1 SEHNR and CDR2 FQNEAQ come from the germline V gene (reference sequence). The V gene end was trimmed by 4 bases and the J gene end by 5 bases; junction bases not matched to a gene: 2. The CDR3 loop spans 14 amino acids. As DNA, the CDR3 is TGTGCCAGCAGCTCGGGACTAGCGGAAGATACGCAGTATTTT. Its protein is CASSSGLAEDTQYF.

This clone was detected only once. This chain connects TRBV4-3 to TRBJ1-1, with D uncertain. The CDR3 totals 13 residues. Looked up from germline, CDR1 is LGHNA and CDR2 is YSLEER. V gave up 0 bases and J gave up 6 bases, with 8 bases separating them. CDR3 sequence: CASSQDRVAEAFF. CDR3 bases: TGCGCCAGCAGCCAAGATAGGGTCGCTGAAGCTTTCTTT.

This chain's CDR3 is CASSGGRAGQPQHF. For the CDR3, the DNA is TGTGCCAGCTCTGGGGGAAGGGCGGGTCAGCCCCAGCATTTT. V and J are TRBV18 and TRBJ1-5; TRBD1 is a possible D gene (5 bases). CDR1 and CDR2 from the germline V gene are KGHSH and LQKENI. Trimming took off 6 bases at V and 6 bases at J, with 15 bases between the two ends. This CDR3 comprises 14 residues.

The genes are TRBV4-2 and TRBJ1-1; 8 nucleotides agree with TRBD1. CDR1 and CDR2 from the germline V gene are LGHNA and YNFKEQ. CDR3 length: 15 amino acids. With 1 base clipped from V and 0 bases from J, the junction kept 1 base outside the gene matches. The CDR3 DNA reads TGTGCCAGCAGCCAAGGGGACAGGCTGAACACTGAAGCTTTCTTT. It yields the protein CASSQGDRLNTEAFF.

This clone has just one count. V gene TRBV6-2 or TRBV6-3 combines with J gene TRBJ1-5; 10 bases match TRBD1. Germline values: CDR1 MNHEY, CDR2 SVGEGT. Trimming took 6 bases from V and 0 from J; bases not matched to a gene: 8. The CDR3 covers 17 residues. The CDR3 nucleotides read TGTGCCAGCAGCCAGGGACAGGGGCCCTATAGCAATCAGCCCCAGCATTTT. The encoded protein is CASSQGQGPYSNQPQHF.

This chain connects TRBV6-5 to TRBJ2-7; 7 nucleotides line up with TRBD1. The germline gives CDR1 MNHEY, CDR2 SVGAGI. The CDR3 runs to 13 residues. The V gene end was trimmed by 9 bases and the J gene end by 1 base; junction bases not matched to a gene: 6. CDR3 DNA sequence: TGTGCCAGTCTGGGCAGGGGGTCCTACGAGCAGTACTTC. This sequence encodes CASLGRGSYEQYF.

The chain uses TRBV7-2 and TRBJ2-5; TRBD2 is a possible D gene (6 bases). CDR1 is SGHTA, CDR2 FQGNSA, per germline. The CDR3 runs to 16 residues. The germline V and J ends were trimmed by 5 bases and 2 bases, with 18 bases remaining between them. CDR3 DNA: TGTGCCAGCAGCCCAGTACTCTTGGCGGGACAAGAGACCCAGTACTTC. Its protein is CASSPVLLAGQETQYF.

This clone was recorded at least ten times. CDR3 in amino acids: CASSEGTRNSPLHF. The CDR3 DNA is TGTGCCAGCAGCGAAGGGACACGGAATTCACCCCTCCACTTT. This chain links TRBV9 with TRBJ1-6; the D gene is possibly TRBD1 (6 bases). V gave up 3 bases and J gave up 7 bases, with 11 bases separating them. This CDR3 is built from 14 residues. Germline V gives CDR1 SGDLS, CDR2 YYNGEE.

The chain has TRBV6-5 and TRBJ2-7; 9 bases map to TRBD2. CDR3 length: 15 amino acids. The V segment lost 7 bases and the J segment 0 bases; nucleotides outside the gene matches: 7. CDR1 MNHEY and CDR2 SVGAGI come from the germline V gene. The DNA for the CDR3 is TGTGCCAGCACCATGGGACTAGCCGACTCCTACGAGCAGTACTTC. The encoded protein is CASTMGLADSYEQYF.

V usage is TRBV7-8 and J usage is TRBJ2-7; the match to TRBD1 covers 9 bases. Germline assignment: CDR1 SGHVS and CDR2 FQNEAQ. V trimming: 4 bases; J trimming: 3 bases; junction bases outside the gene matches: 4. CDR3 length: 14 amino acids. The CDR3, as DNA: TGTGCCAGCAGCTCACAGGGGGCGTTCTACGAGCAGTACTTC. Protein sequence: CASSSQGAFYEQYF.

The chain recombines TRBV2 with TRBJ1-4; a possible D gene is TRBD1 (5 bases). CDR1 and CDR2 (germline): SNHLY, FYNNEI. The CDR3 runs to 15 residues. V gave up 6 bases and J gave up 5 bases, with 16 bases separating them. The CDR3 nucleotides are TGTGCCAGCAGCCTCCAGGGAAATAAAAATGAAAAACTGTTTTTT. Encoded protein: CASSLQGNKNEKLFF.

Points on this clone: The germline gene is not matched at one end of the junction; a read error may be the cause. The chain is built from TRBV3-1 (or the pseudogene TRBV3-2) and TRBJ2-7, with TRBD1 matching 9 bases. The V gene's germline CDR1 is LGHDT and CDR2 YNNKEL (reference sequence). The CDR3 sequence is 13 residues long. CDR3 region: CASSQSGQGGQHF. In DNA, the CDR3 is TGTGCCAGCAGCCAATCGGGACAGGGAGGTCAGCACTTC.

The CDR3 region has the DNA TGTGCCAGCAGCCGAGGAGATAGTGGAGCTTTCTTT. Translated: CASSRGDSGAFF. The chain combines TRBV7-9 with TRBJ1-1; D uncertain. CDR3 length: 12 amino acids. V lost 5 bases and J 10 bases, leaving 14 bases between the germline ends. CDR1 and CDR2 from the germline V gene are SEHNR and FQNEAQ (reference sequence).

This sequence joins TRBV12-3 or TRBV12-4 and TRBJ1-1; unclear D gene. V was pared by 4 bases and J by 10 bases, with 13 bases between. This CDR3 spans 12 amino acids. CDR3 amino acids: CASSYQVLGAFF. The DNA of the CDR3 is TGTGCCAGCAGTTATCAGGTCCTAGGAGCTTTCTTT.

This chain connects TRBV6-2 or TRBV6-3 to TRBJ2-1; 7 bases map to TRBD2. This CDR3 contains 15 residues. The V and J ends lost 6 bases and 0 bases, in that order; junction bases with no gene match: 5. Germline V lookup: CDR1 MNHEY, CDR2 SVGEGT. Here the CDR3 reads CASSPASGSYNEQFF. The CDR3, as DNA: TGTGCCAGCAGCCCAGCTAGCGGCTCCTACAATGAGCAGTTCTTC.

This clone was detected only once. CDR3 region: CASSEVGHPGANVLTF. CDR3 bases: TGTGCCAGCAGTGAGGTCGGGCATCCAGGGGCCAACGTCCTGACTTTC. This chain uses TRBV2 with TRBJ2-6; D is unresolved. This CDR3 region has 16 residues. CDR1 SNHLY and CDR2 FYNNEI come from the germline V gene. V dropped 3 bases and J dropped 4 bases, with 13 bases sitting between them. Full variable domain (outside the CDR3, taken from reference TRBV2 and TRBJ2-6): EPEVTQTPSHQVTQMGQEVILRCVPISNHLYFYWYRQILGQKVEFLVSFYNNEISEKSEIFDDQFSVERPDGSNFTLKIRSTKLEDSAMYFCASSEVGHPGANVLTFGAGSRLTVL.

The chain uses TRBV19 and TRBJ1-3; D is uncertain. The CDR3 contains 14 residues. Germline lookup yields CDR1 LNHDA and CDR2 SQIVND (reference sequence). Trimming took off 9 bases at V and 0 bases at J, with 12 bases between the two ends. The CDR3 reads CASEEYLSGNTIYF. The CDR3 DNA is TGTGCCAGCGAAGAGTACCTCTCTGGAAACACCATATATTTT.

The chain links TRBV7-2 to TRBJ1-1, with 7 bases fitting TRBD1. Germline CDR1 and CDR2: SGHTA and FQGNSA. This CDR3 has 13 amino acids. After removal of 3 bases from V and 8 bases from J, the junction contained 6 bases not matched to a gene. The CDR3 DNA is TGTGCCAGCAGCTTGAGCCGGGACAGCGAAGCTTTCTTT. Translating gives CASSLSRDSEAFF.

The chain joins TRBV9 to TRBJ1-3; tentatively, D is TRBD1 (5 bases). The CDR3 length is 16 residues. V gave up 0 bases and J gave up 2 bases, with 12 bases separating them. CDR1 and CDR2 (germline): SGDLS, YYNGEE. The DNA for the CDR3 is TGTGCCAGCAGCGTAGGGGGCAAGGTCACTGGAAACACCATATATTTT. It encodes CASSVGGKVTGNTIYF.